A single sample is the source of the 4 T cell receptor beta chains below, sequenced in a study of CD4 T cells in relation to SARS-CoV-2 and coronaviruses. Profiling relied on immunoSEQ multiplex PCR, and the TCRdb table lists in-frame clones only, not all of them. The sample holds 35,000 to 45,000 clones, roughly 88% seen once. Sequenced input: memory CD4+ T cells from PBMCs. All receptors come from an adult with COVID-19.

The chain has TRBV5-1 and TRBJ1-1; TRBD1 matches 9 bases. Germline V CDR1 and CDR2: SGHRS, YFSETQ. This CDR3 comprises 15 residues. The V gene end was trimmed by 3 bases and the J gene end by 0 bases; junction bases not matched to a gene: 3. CDR3 DNA sequence: TGCGCCAGCAGCTCTGGGACAGGGATGAACACTGAAGCTTTCTTT. It is translated as CASSSGTGMNTEAFF.

The chain couples TRBV21-1 to TRBJ2-3; the table names TRBD1, a call not compared with the DNA. TRBV21-1 is reported as a pseudogene. The CDR3 is 17 residues long. The CDR3 reads CASSKKPVHQGADTQYF. The CDR3 bases are TGTGCCAGCAGCAAAAAGCCGGTCCATCAAGGGGCAGATACGCAGTATTTT.

J is TRBJ1-4 and V is TRBV7-9; the D gene is possibly TRBD1 (6 bases). The CDR3 has 15 residues. Germline CDR1 reads SEHNR; CDR2 reads FQNEAQ (reference sequence). Deletions cut 5 bases from V and 8 bases from J, with 18 bases between. CDR3 sequence reads: CASSPTRQAGEKLFF. The CDR3, as DNA: TGTGCCAGCAGCCCCACACGACAGGCGGGCGAAAAACTGTTTTTT.

This clone was found once. The chain uses TRBV5-6 and TRBJ2-7; tentatively, D is TRBD1 (6 bases). CDR1 SGHDT and CDR2 YYEEEE come from the germline V gene. V gave up 5 bases and J gave up 3 bases, with 18 bases separating them. The CDR3 sequence is 15 residues long. CDR3 in DNA: TGTGCCAGCAGTGTCGGGACACCCTCCTACTACGAGCAGTACTTC. It specifies CASSVGTPSYYEQYF. Full variable domain (remainder filled in from reference TRBV5-6 and TRBJ2-7): DAGVTQSPTHLIKTRGQQVTLRCSPKSGHDTVSWYQQALGQGPQFIFQYYEEEERQRGNFPDRFSGHQFPNYSSELNVNALLLGDSALYLCASSVGTPSYYEQYFGPGTRLTVT.